The 21 T cell receptor beta chains in this list originate from one sample, sequenced in a study of shared clonotypes between healthy human individuals. Generated by immunoSEQ multiplex PCR, the TCRdb table keeps only in-frame clones and is missing some. The profile shows about 2.4 million clones, 93% of them singletons. Input material: naive CD4+ T cells from PBMCs. Subset in this sample: CD45RA+ positively selected. These receptor sequences come from a man in his late teens or twenties in good health. Some clones in this sample may be carry-over from other donors' samples.

The V gene is TRBV6-1, the J gene TRBJ2-7, with 7 nucleotides matching TRBD2. CDR1 and CDR2 from the germline V gene are MNHNS and SASEGT. The CDR3 length is 14 residues. With 4 bases clipped from V and 0 bases from J, the junction kept 3 bases outside the gene matches. The CDR3 nucleotides read TGTGCCAGCAGTGTCAGCGGGGCCTCCTACGAGCAGTACTTC. Translated, it gives CASSVSGASYEQYF.

This clone was detected once. V and J are TRBV7-2 and TRBJ1-2, with 7 bases aligning to TRBD1. The CDR3 runs 14 residues. Germline V gene lookup returns CDR1 SGHTA and CDR2 FQGNSA. The ends lost 8 bases at V and 4 bases at J; junction bases unmatched: 10. CDR3 sequence: CASHAGTAVYGYTF. DNA for the CDR3: TGTGCCAGCCATGCCGGGACAGCAGTCTATGGCTACACCTTC.

The rearrangement joins TRBV20-1 to TRBJ1-2; D unclear. Germline V lookup: CDR1 DFQATT, CDR2 SNEGSKA (reference sequence). The length of the CDR3 is 11 residues. Trimming shortened V by 5 bases and J by 8 bases, and 12 bases separated the two germline ends. In DNA, the CDR3 is TGCAGTGCTCATCTCGGCGGCGGCTACACCTTC. Translation gives CSAHLGGGYTF.

The chain is built from TRBV2 and TRBJ2-2; D gene ambiguous. Trimming cost V 8 bases and J 3 bases, with 13 bases left between them. Germline V gene sequence: CDR1 SNHLY, CDR2 FYNNEI. This CDR3 is 14 amino acids long. CDR3 sequence (DNA): TGTGCCAGCCGCTACGACGAGGACACCGGGGAGCTGTTTTTT. Translated, it gives CASRYDEDTGELFF.

On this clone itself: The sample holds other DNA sequences that translate to the same CDR3. The chain carries TRBV19 and TRBJ2-5, with a weak D call TRBD2 (7 bases). The CDR3 sequence is 14 residues long. Germline V CDR1 and CDR2: LNHDA, SQIVND (reference sequence). V lost 3 bases to trimming and J lost 5 bases, with 13 bases between them. The CDR3 sequence is CASSIGGRGETQYF. As DNA, the CDR3 is TGTGCCAGTAGTATTGGAGGGAGGGGGGAGACCCAGTACTTC.

A note on this clone: The identical CDR3 is also encoded by other nucleotide sequences in the sample. The V call is TRBV2, the J call TRBJ1-2; D unresolved. Germline-derived CDR1 and CDR2 are SNHLY and FYNNEI. This CDR3 has 13 amino acids. With 4 bases removed from V and 0 bases from J, the gap between germline ends came to 6 bases. Here the CDR3 reads CASSVGANYGYTF. The CDR3 coding sequence is TGTGCCAGCAGTGTGGGAGCTAACTATGGCTACACCTTC.

The chain links TRBV4-1 to TRBJ2-2; D not certain. This CDR3 comprises 12 residues. Germline V lookup: CDR1 MGHRA, CDR2 YSYEKL. The V end lost 4 bases, the J end lost 6 bases, and 6 bases lay between the germline ends. CDR3 in DNA: TGCGCCAGCAGCCCACTTGCCGGGGAGCTGTTTTTT. Protein: CASSPLAGELFF.

This chain uses TRBV6-5 with TRBJ2-3, with 9 bases aligning to TRBD1. Germline trimming cut 4 bases from V and 2 bases from J; bases unmatched to any gene: 7. In germline, CDR1 is MNHEY, CDR2 SVGAGI. This CDR3 region has 16 residues. CDR3 sequence (DNA): TGTGCCAGCAGTTCCGGTGGACAGGGGTTCACAGATACGCAGTATTTT. As protein: CASSSGGQGFTDTQYF.

CDR3 amino acids: CASSFVGFGQFF. In nucleotides, the CDR3 is TGTGCCAGTAGCTTCGTGGGGTTTGGGCAGTTCTTC. This rearrangement joins TRBV19 to TRBJ2-1; D call uncertain. Trimming removed 6 bases from V and 12 bases from J, with 15 bases in between. The CDR3 is 12 amino acids. Germline-derived CDR1 and CDR2 are LNHDA and SQIVND (reference sequence).

The rearrangement links TRBV6-5 to TRBJ2-7, with a tentative D call TRBD2 (5 bases). Germline assignment: CDR1 MNHEY and CDR2 SVGAGI. The CDR3 is 15 residues long. V was cut by 6 bases and J by 0 bases, with 15 bases left in between. The CDR3 is CASSQDHGNSYEQYF. The CDR3 DNA is TGTGCCAGCAGCCAGGATCACGGGAACTCCTACGAGCAGTACTTC.

This clone was seen only once. The chain employs TRBV25-1 and TRBJ1-3; D is unclear. Germline CDR1 and CDR2: MGHDK and SYGVNS. With 8 bases removed from V and 0 bases from J, the gap between germline ends came to 11 bases. The CDR3 is 14 amino acids. The CDR3 loop reads CASQTAGSGNTIYF. The CDR3 DNA follows: TGTGCCAGCCAGACCGCCGGCTCTGGAAACACCATATATTTT.

This chain joins TRBV19 and TRBJ2-2; D might be TRBD1 or TRBD2, each matching 5 bases. V lost 5 bases and J lost 5, with 12 bases in between. Germline CDR1 LNHDA, CDR2 SQIVND (reference sequence). CDR3 length: 14 residues. The CDR3 DNA reads TGTGCCAGTAGTTTCGGCAGGGAGACCGGGGAGCTGTTTTTT. This codes for CASSFGRETGELFF.

CDR3 in amino acids: CASSSLPGGATEAFF. CDR3 bases: TGTGCCAGCAGCTCCCTCCCTGGGGGCGCCACTGAAGCTTTCTTT. This rearrangement joins TRBV7-2 to TRBJ1-1; TRBD1 is a possible D gene (6 bases). The V and J ends lost 4 bases and 4 bases respectively, with 16 bases between them. This CDR3 contains 15 residues. Germline loops: CDR1 SGHTA, CDR2 FQGNSA.

DNA of the CDR3: TGCGCCAGCAGTGAGACACTTGGAAACACCATATATTTT. Translation: CASSETLGNTIYF. The J gene is TRBJ1-3, the V gene TRBV10-2; D gene unclear. Trimming stripped 2 bases from V and 3 bases from J, with 5 bases between. The CDR3 is 13 amino acids. From germline, CDR1 is WSHSY and CDR2 SAAADI.

With respect to this clone: The same CDR3 can be traced to other DNA sequences in this sample. V usage is TRBV5-4 and J usage is TRBJ2-7; TRBD1 matches at 10 bases. J gave up 3 bases and V 2 bases, and 5 bases lay outside the gene matches. Per the germline V gene, CDR1 is SGHNT and CDR2 is YYREEE (reference sequence). The CDR3 spans 15 residues. CDR3 DNA sequence: TGTGCCAGCAGCTTAGGGGGACAGGGGAACTACGAGCAGTACTTC. Residues: CASSLGGQGNYEQYF.

This clone has a handful of counts. The chain couples TRBV19 to TRBJ1-5; 11 nucleotides align to TRBD1. Trimming cost V 5 bases and J 5 bases; bases outside gene matches: 2. Germline CDR1 LNHDA, CDR2 SQIVND (reference sequence). This CDR3 has 14 residues. CDR3 nucleotides: TGTGCCAGTAGTGGGACAGGGGGAGATCAGCCCCAGCATTTT. Its translation: CASSGTGGDQPQHF.

The V gene is TRBV7-3, the J gene TRBJ2-3; D is unresolved. Germline V gene sequence: CDR1 SGHTA, CDR2 FQGTGA. The CDR3 is made up of 15 amino acids. Trimming stripped 5 bases from V and 2 bases from J, with 14 bases between. CDR3 DNA: TGTGCCAGCAGCGCTACCTCCGCGGACACAGATACGCAGTATTTT. Encoded protein: CASSATSADTDTQYF.

The chain has TRBV14 and TRBJ2-2; D perhaps matches TRBD2 (5 bases). The CDR3 is 16 residues long. Per the germline V gene, CDR1 is SGHDN and CDR2 is FVKESK. The V end was cut by 2 bases, the J end by 6 bases, with 16 bases between. Written as DNA, the CDR3 is TGTGCCAGCAGCCAAAGGCGGCGGGCCCCACCCGGGGAGCTGTTTTTT. This sequence encodes CASSQRRRAPPGELFF. Full variable domain (missing parts from reference TRBV14 and TRBJ2-2): EAGVTQFPSHSVIEKGQTVTLRCDPISGHDNLYWYRRVMGKEIKFLLHFVKESKQDESGMPNNRFLAERTGGTYSTLKVQPAELEDSGVYFCASSQRRRAPPGELFFGEGSRLTVL.

J is TRBJ2-6 and V is TRBV4-2; D is unresolved. Germline V gene sequence: CDR1 LGHNA, CDR2 YNFKEQ. This CDR3 comprises 16 residues. Trimming took off 4 bases at V and 6 bases at J, with 16 bases between the two ends. The chain's CDR3 is CASSPYMGKEANVLTF. CDR3 DNA: TGTGCCAGCAGCCCTTATATGGGGAAGGAGGCCAACGTCCTGACTTTC.

Written as DNA, the CDR3 is TGTGCCAGCAGAAGATCGAGTGAAAAACTGTTTTTT. It codes for CASRRSSEKLFF. The V and J genes are TRBV2 and TRBJ1-4, with D uncertain. The CDR3 runs 12 residues. Germline V CDR1 and CDR2: SNHLY, FYNNEI. V shed 6 bases and J shed 7 bases, with 9 bases lying between them.

The chain links TRBV2 to TRBJ2-7; TRBD1 agrees at 8 bases. CDR1 and CDR2 from the germline V gene are SNHLY and FYNNEI. This CDR3 spans 14 amino acids. After removal of 4 bases from V and 2 bases from J, the junction contained 4 bases not matched to a gene. The CDR3 region is CASSGQGSTYEQYF. In DNA, the CDR3 is TGTGCCAGCAGTGGACAGGGGTCAACCTACGAGCAGTACTTC.